This entry features one T cell receptor (beta chain) sequence. Its antigen is undetermined. Sequenced by immunoSEQ multiplex PCR; TCRdb stores in-frame clones only, minus some. The table lists about 150,000 clones, over 80% of them singletons. This entry comes from a study of T cell responses to AZD1222 COVID-19 vaccine. The CDR3 totals 13 residues. Trimming pared 4 bases from V and 6 bases from J, leaving 9 bases between. CDR1 is LGHDT and CDR2 is YNNKEL in the germline V gene (reference sequence). Findings and limits, study-wide: Donors in the cohort were predominantly white British and more often female, and clonal diversity was possibly underestimated.

Sample: peripheral blood, taken 28 days after the second AZD1222 dose. This chain joins TRBV3-1 (or the pseudogene TRBV3-2) and TRBJ2-2; D not resolved. This TCR derives from an adult who received the AZD1222 COVID-19 vaccine. CDR3 in amino acids: CASSLKLPGELFF. Written as DNA, the CDR3 is TGTGCCAGCAGCCTAAAGCTACCCGGGGAGCTGTTTTTT.